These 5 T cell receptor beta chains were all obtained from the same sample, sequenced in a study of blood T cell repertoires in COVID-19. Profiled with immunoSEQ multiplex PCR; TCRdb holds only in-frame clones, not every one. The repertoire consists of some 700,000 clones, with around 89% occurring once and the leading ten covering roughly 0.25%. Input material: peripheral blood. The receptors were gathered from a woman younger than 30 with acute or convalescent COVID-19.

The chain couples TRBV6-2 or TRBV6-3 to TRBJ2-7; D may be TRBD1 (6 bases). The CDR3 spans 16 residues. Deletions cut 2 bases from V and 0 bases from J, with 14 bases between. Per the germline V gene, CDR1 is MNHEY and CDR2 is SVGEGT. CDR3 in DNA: TGTGCCAGCAGTTACCTTCAGGGGACCAGCTCCTACGAGCAGTACTTC. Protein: CASSYLQGTSSYEQYF.

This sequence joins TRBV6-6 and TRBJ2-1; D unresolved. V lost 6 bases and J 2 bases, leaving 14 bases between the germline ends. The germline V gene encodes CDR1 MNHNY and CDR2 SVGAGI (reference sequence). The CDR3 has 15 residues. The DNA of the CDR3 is TGTGCCAGCAGCAGTCCCGGGTCCCCCTACAATGAGCAGTTCTTC. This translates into CASSSPGSPYNEQFF.

CDR3 in amino acids: CASSASNRGRNNEQFF. In nucleotides, the CDR3 is TGTGCCAGCAGCGCCAGCAACAGGGGGCGAAACAATGAGCAGTTCTTC. V usage is TRBV7-3 and J usage is TRBJ2-1; 9 bases align to TRBD1. J gave up 5 bases and V 5 bases, and 10 bases lay outside the gene matches. The CDR3 sequence is 16 residues long. Germline V lookup: CDR1 SGHTA, CDR2 FQGTGA. The full variable domain, its missing parts supplied by reference TRBV7-3 and TRBJ2-1, is GAGVSQTPSNKVTEKGKYVELRCDPISGHTALYWYRQSLGQGPEFLIYFQGTGAADDSGLPNDRFFAVRPEGSVSTLKIQRTERGDSAVYLCASSASNRGRNNEQFFGPGTRLTVL.

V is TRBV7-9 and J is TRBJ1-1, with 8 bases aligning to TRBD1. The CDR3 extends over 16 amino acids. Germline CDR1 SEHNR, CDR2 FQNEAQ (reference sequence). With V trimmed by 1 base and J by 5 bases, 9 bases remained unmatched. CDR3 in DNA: TGTGCCAGCAGCTTAGGGGCAGGGGGCGCCGGTACTGAAGCTTTCTTT. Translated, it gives CASSLGAGGAGTEAFF.

The CDR3 DNA is TGTGCCAGCAGTCCATCAGGGGATCGCAATCAGCCCCAGCATTTT. Encoded protein: CASSPSGDRNQPQHF. This chain uses TRBV9 with TRBJ1-5; D perhaps matches TRBD1 (6 bases). Germline CDR1 SGDLS, CDR2 YYNGEE. The CDR3 is 15 amino acids. V was shortened by 5 bases and J by 2 bases, with 14 bases between the two germline ends. Full variable domain (rest looked up from reference TRBV9 and TRBJ1-5): DSGVTQTPKHLITATGQRVTLRCSPRSGDLSVYWYQQSLDQGLQFLIQYYNGEERAKGNILERFSAQQFPDLHSELNLSSLELGDSALYFCASSPSGDRNQPQHFGDGTRLSIL.